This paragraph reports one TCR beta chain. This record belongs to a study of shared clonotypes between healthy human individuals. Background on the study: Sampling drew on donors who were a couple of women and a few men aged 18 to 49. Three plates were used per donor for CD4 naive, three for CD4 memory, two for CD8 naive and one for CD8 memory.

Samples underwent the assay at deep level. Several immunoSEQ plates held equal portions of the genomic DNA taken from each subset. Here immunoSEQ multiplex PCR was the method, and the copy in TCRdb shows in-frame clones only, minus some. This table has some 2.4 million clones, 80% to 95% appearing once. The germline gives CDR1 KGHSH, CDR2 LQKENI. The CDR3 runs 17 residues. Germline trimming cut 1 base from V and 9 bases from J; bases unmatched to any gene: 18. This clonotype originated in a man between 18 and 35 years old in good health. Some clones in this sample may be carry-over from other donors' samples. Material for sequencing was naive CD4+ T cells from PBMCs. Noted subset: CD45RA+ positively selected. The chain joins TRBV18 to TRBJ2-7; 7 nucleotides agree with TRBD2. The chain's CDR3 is CASSPLSAAGTTRAQYF. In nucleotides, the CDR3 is TGTGCCAGCTCACCACTTTCGGCGGCAGGGACTACGCGGGCGCAGTACTTC. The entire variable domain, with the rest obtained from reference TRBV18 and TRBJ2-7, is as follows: NAGVMQNPRHLVRRRGQEARLRCSPMKGHSHVYWYRQLPEEGLKFMVYLQKENIIDESGMPKERFSAEFPKEGPSILRIQQVVRGDSAAYFCASSPLSAAGTTRAQYFGPGTRLTVT.